This TCR beta chain was sequenced during a study of blood T cells in healthy people across ages (dated by TCRdb to the mid-2010s). Regarding the complete study: In model experiments, roughly one uniquely barcoded TCR beta cDNA molecule per two T cells was captured by template switching. For two donors (one aged 18 to 29 and one aged 80 or older), the study analyzed two additional independent replicas of 1 million unique cDNA reads from the same blood draw. Donors of different ages were randomly distributed across sequencing lanes to avoid experimental bias. Age-related changes in TCR beta repertoire diversity were measured in the study by deep sequencing normalized with unique cDNA molecular identifiers. The donors were divided into four age groups: young (average around 17 years), middle-aged (roughly 40), aged (about 61) and long-lived (82).

Donors were 30 to 45 systemically healthy Caucasian individuals from Russia aged roughly 6 to 100 years. About 10 milliliters of peripheral blood were drawn from each donor into EDTA-treated Vacutainer tubes. PBMCs were isolated by Ficoll-Paque density-gradient centrifugation, with at least 7 million obtained per sample. Total RNA, at least 5 micrograms per sample, was extracted from PBMCs with Trizol reagent. The percentages of naive CD45RAhigh/CD27high T cells were determined by flow cytometry on a PBMC aliquot from every donor. Points the paper makes about the study in general: As age increased, observed TCR beta diversity per million T cells dropped in a roughly linear way, and a significant reduction was already evident by age 40. Compared with the aged group, the long-lived group had more naive CD4+ T cells, fewer expanded clones and increased TCR diversity, suggesting age selection. Donor CMV infection status was unknown, potentially confounding age-related changes in expanded clonotypes. Estimates of total diversity based on one million sequenced T cells were regarded as lower bounds and as underestimates. Observed TCR beta diversity correlated strongly with the percentage of naive T cells measured by flow cytometry. Conclusive comparison of naive and antigen-experienced compartments was prevented by the profiling of bulk unsorted PBMCs.

Library generation was performed with 5' RACE. This sample was sequenced with an Illumina HiSeq 2500. A second PCR of about 7 to 12 cycles was run with a J-beta primer mix and a sample-barcoded 5' primer. Each TCR beta cDNA molecule received a unique molecular identifier from a template-switch 5' adaptor carrying 12 random nucleotides. Each sample yielded at least 2.5 million CDR3-containing paired-end reads. The Mint cDNA synthesis kit, primed by a TRBC-specific oligonucleotide, was used to synthesize first-strand cDNA from all RNA. Following uracil-DNA glycosylase treatment, all cDNA underwent a first 18-cycle PCR with the universal primers M1SS and BC2_uni_R. Per the source publication's procedure: Normalization of each sample was performed by random selection of 1 million high-quality reads, each carrying a distinct molecular identifier. Instead of being binned into consensus sequences, reads with shared molecular identifiers were discarded. MiTCR, run with a Q25 quality threshold and the strictest error-elimination algorithm, handled CDR3 identification, clonotype clustering and error correction. A nonparametric unseen species model using Euler transformation provided a lower-bound estimate of total TCR beta diversity. TCRdb reran the public reads through fastp at Q25 and MiXCR, keeping productive beta chains. When rows share a CDR3 protein, they turn into one entry using the most common DNA and genes. These V and J calls rely on TCRdb rather than the paper's analysis. Present in this sample are some 320,000 distinct CDR3 sequences, about 25% of which were seen just once. The ten largest clones add up to approximately 30% of the sample.

The germline V and J ends show losses of 8 bases and 4 bases respectively, and no gene match explains 12 bases of the junction. CDR1 and CDR2 are read off the germline V gene as ENHRY and SYGVKD. The CDR3 numbers 16 residues from cysteine through phenylalanine. The kept DNA is CDR3 alone, 48 bases in frame from the first base. About this clonotype itself: Its antigen is not yet known. Qualities for individual bases were not recorded, and no much larger clone is one base off.

The sequence joins TRBV10-3 to TRBJ1-1, with 11 bases aligning to TRBD1. The clonotype originates from a woman aged 70 to 79 in good health. The sequenced material came from blood. CDR3 reads: CAIGQGAIGFGTEAFF. The nucleotides read TGTGCCATCGGACAGGGGGCCATCGGATTTGGCACTGAAGCTTTCTTT.